These 26 T cell receptor beta chains were sequenced from one sample in a study of PD-L1 blockade in urothelial cancer. Generated by immunoSEQ multiplex PCR, the TCRdb table keeps only in-frame clones and is missing some. The sample gives tens of thousands of clones, approximately 83% of which show up once; 16% is in the top ten. Here the sequenced sample was PBMCs, taken around atezolizumab (anti-PD-L1) treatment. The receptors originated from a man aged 55 to 69 with urothelial cancer.

The J gene is TRBJ2-7, the V gene TRBV16; D unresolved. The V end was cut by 0 bases, the J end by 2 bases, with 11 bases between. CDR1 and CDR2 (germline): KGHSY, FQNENV. CDR3 size: 15 residues. CDR3 residues: CASSQSSAGTYEQYF. The CDR3 nucleotides are TGTGCCAGCAGCCAATCGTCGGCAGGAACCTACGAGCAGTACTTC.

V gene TRBV19 combines with J gene TRBJ1-4; D may be TRBD1 (6 bases). The CDR3 covers 14 residues. The germline CDR1 and CDR2 sequences are LNHDA and SQIVND (reference sequence). The V end lost 5 bases, the J end lost 6 bases, and 13 bases lay between the germline ends. The CDR3 loop is CASSRQGQDEKLFF. Written as DNA, the CDR3 is TGTGCCAGTAGTCGGCAGGGGCAGGATGAAAAACTGTTTTTT.

The V gene is TRBV5-1, the J gene TRBJ1-1, with 9 nucleotides matching TRBD1. The length of the CDR3 is 14 residues. Germline CDR1 and CDR2: SGHRS and YFSETQ. Unmatched junction bases numbered 3, after V lost 0 bases and J lost 6 bases. CDR3 nucleotide sequence: TGCGCCAGCAGCTTGGAGGGACAGGGTTCTGAAGCTTTCTTT. Translated: CASSLEGQGSEAFF.

The gene calls are TRBV7-2 and TRBJ2-7; possible D gene TRBD2, 6 bases. Germline CDR1 and CDR2: SGHTA and FQGNSA. Trimming cost V 2 bases and J 2 bases, with 10 bases left between them. The CDR3 has 14 amino acids. The CDR3 nucleotides read TGTGCCAGCAGCTTAAGACTAGATCCCTACGAGCAGTACTTC. It specifies CASSLRLDPYEQYF.

The rearrangement links TRBV25-1 to TRBJ2-3, with D possibly being TRBD1 (5 bases). V gave up 7 bases and J gave up 4 bases, with 12 bases separating them. The CDR3 contains 13 residues. Germline CDR1 MGHDK, CDR2 SYGVNS. The CDR3 DNA sequence: TGTGCCAGCACCTTCCTAGGGGCAGATACGCAGTATTTT. This encodes CASTFLGADTQYF.

The rearrangement links TRBV19 to TRBJ2-2; D is unclear. The V and J ends lost 7 bases and 5 bases respectively, with 14 bases between them. The germline V gene encodes CDR1 LNHDA and CDR2 SQIVND (reference sequence). This CDR3 has 14 residues. The CDR3 DNA sequence: TGTGCCAGTAATGTTGGCGGCTCTACCGGGGAGCTGTTTTTT. Amino acid sequence: CASNVGGSTGELFF.

This rearrangement joins TRBV11-1 to TRBJ2-7; TRBD1 is a possible D gene (6 bases). V gave up 5 bases and J gave up 2 bases, with 16 bases separating them. The CDR3 totals 15 residues. Per germline, CDR1 SGHAT and CDR2 FQDESV (reference sequence). The chain's CDR3 is CASSPQQSGAYEQYF. The CDR3 DNA follows: TGTGCCAGCAGCCCACAACAGTCAGGGGCCTACGAGCAGTACTTC.

V gene TRBV7-9 combines with J gene TRBJ2-7, with D tentatively TRBD1 (5 bases). Germline V lookup: CDR1 SEHNR, CDR2 FQNEAQ (reference sequence). V shed 2 bases and J shed 1 base, with 9 bases lying between them. The CDR3 totals 14 residues. CDR3 sequence reads: CASSLSRQSYEQYF. The CDR3 DNA follows: TGTGCCAGCAGCTTATCCAGACAGTCCTACGAGCAGTACTTC. Full variable domain (rest looked up from reference TRBV7-9 and TRBJ2-7): DTGVSQNPRHKITKRGQNVTFRCDPISEHNRLYWYRQTLGQGPEFLTYFQNEAQLEKSRLLSDRFSAERPKGSFSTLEIQRTEQGDSAMYLCASSLSRQSYEQYFGPGTRLTVT.

This rearrangement joins TRBV5-5 to TRBJ2-3; TRBD2 might be the D (5 bases). The CDR3 sequence is 14 residues long. Germline assignment: CDR1 SGHKS and CDR2 YYEKEE (reference sequence). Between the trimmed V and J ends, which lost 4 bases and 3 bases, there was a span of 12 bases. The CDR3 nucleotides read TGTGCCAGCAGCCGCCGGGAAGTGACAGATACGCAGTATTTT. Translated: CASSRREVTDTQYF.

The V gene is TRBV7-9, the J gene TRBJ2-7, with D possibly being TRBD1 (6 bases). There are 12 residues in the CDR3. Trimming cost V 5 bases and J 3 bases, with 8 bases left between them. Looked up from germline, CDR1 is SEHNR and CDR2 is FQNEAQ (reference sequence). The CDR3 DNA sequence: TGTGCCAGCAGCCCGACAGGCTACGAGCAGTACTTC. It specifies CASSPTGYEQYF.

CDR3 loop: CASSLAGTSGTSSTDTQYF. In DNA form, the CDR3 reads TGTGCCAGCAGCTTGGCCGGGACTAGCGGGACCTCTAGCACAGATACGCAGTATTTT. This chain uses TRBV5-6 with TRBJ2-3; 13 bases are a match to TRBD2. CDR3 length equals 19 residues. J gave up 0 bases and V 0 bases, and 7 bases lay outside the gene matches. Per germline, CDR1 SGHDT and CDR2 YYEEEE.

CDR3: CASRGLAGSGGTGELFF. In nucleotides, the CDR3 is TGTGCCAGCAGAGGACTAGCGGGATCGGGAGGCACCGGGGAGCTGTTTTTT. The V call is TRBV27, the J call TRBJ2-2, with 12 bases lining up with TRBD2. CDR1 and CDR2 from the germline V gene are MNHEY and SMNVEV (reference sequence). The trim removed 6 bases at V and 4 bases at J, leaving 9 bases unmatched. The CDR3 consists of 17 residues.

CDR3 DNA sequence: TGTGCCAGTAGTGAAACTAGCGGGAGCACAGATACGCAGTATTTT. It is translated as CASSETSGSTDTQYF. V usage is TRBV19 and J usage is TRBJ2-3; 9 bases fit TRBD2. Germline V gene data show CDR1 as LNHDA and CDR2 as SQIVND (reference sequence). CDR3 length equals 15 residues. The V and J ends lost 5 bases and 0 bases, in that order; junction bases with no gene match: 3.

This chain links TRBV4-2 with TRBJ2-1; TRBD2 agrees at 9 bases. Germline loops: CDR1 LGHNA, CDR2 YNFKEQ. This CDR3 spans 18 amino acids. With 0 bases clipped from V and 6 bases from J, the junction kept 12 bases outside the gene matches. CDR3 sequence: CASSQDYAGGTGRNEQFF. In DNA form, the CDR3 reads TGTGCCAGCAGCCAAGACTACGCGGGAGGGACGGGTCGCAATGAGCAGTTCTTC.

The V call is TRBV6-5, the J call TRBJ1-6; 7 positions agree with TRBD1. Germline values: CDR1 MNHEY, CDR2 SVGAGI. The length of the CDR3 is 15 residues. The J segment lost 6 bases and the V segment lost 6 bases, leaving 8 bases of the junction unmatched. The CDR3 DNA reads TGTGCCAGCAGAGGTCACAGGGGCTTTAATTCACCCCTCCACTTT. The encoded protein is CASRGHRGFNSPLHF.

This clone appeared a few times. The chain is built from TRBV9 and TRBJ2-7; 10 nucleotides match TRBD1. The CDR3 has 15 amino acids. CDR1 and CDR2 (germline): SGDLS, YYNGEE. Germline trimming cut 0 bases from V and 4 bases from J; bases unmatched to any gene: 4. CDR3 sequence (DNA): TGTGCCAGCAGCGTAGGAGGGGGACAGGGGTACGAGCAGTACTTC. This sequence encodes CASSVGGGQGYEQYF.

This clone was recorded only once. V gene TRBV7-2 combines with J gene TRBJ1-5, with a tentative D call TRBD1 (6 bases). The CDR3 is 17 residues long. CDR1 is SGHTA, CDR2 FQGNSA, per germline. Trimming stripped 8 bases from V and 0 bases from J, with 20 bases between. CDR3 protein: CASGTGRTIGSNQPQHF. CDR3 sequence (DNA): TGTGCCAGCGGCACAGGGCGCACCATAGGTAGCAATCAGCCCCAGCATTTT.

CDR3 sequence (DNA): TGCAGCGTTGCAAGTGGAGAGTCTGGCTACACCTTC. Its protein is CSVASGESGYTF. V usage is TRBV29-1 and J usage is TRBJ1-2; D not certain. This CDR3 has 12 amino acids. Trimming removed 4 bases from V and 7 bases from J, with 13 bases in between. The germline V gene encodes CDR1 SQVTM and CDR2 ANQGSEA. Supplemented by reference TRBV29-1 and TRBJ1-2, the full variable domain reads SAVISQKPSRDICQRGTSLTIQCQVDSQVTMMFWYRQQPGQSLTLIATANQGSEATYESGFVIDKFPISRPNLTFSTLTVSNMSPEDSSIYLCSVASGESGYTFGSGTRLTVV.

The genes are TRBV9 and TRBJ2-3, with 9 bases identical to TRBD1. V lost 0 bases and J lost 3; bases outside the gene matches: 5. CDR3 length equals 16 residues. CDR1 is SGDLS and CDR2 is YYNGEE in the germline V gene. The CDR3 loop is CASSVGLQGATDTQYF. The CDR3 DNA is TGTGCCAGCAGCGTAGGCCTACAGGGGGCTACAGATACGCAGTATTTT.

This clone has more than one count but fewer than ten. The V call is TRBV19, the J call TRBJ2-3; unclear D gene. With 7 bases removed from V and 0 bases from J, the gap between germline ends came to 11 bases. CDR1 is LNHDA, CDR2 SQIVND, per germline (reference sequence). The CDR3 covers 14 residues. CDR3 loop: CASTVADSTDTQYF. DNA of the CDR3: TGTGCCAGTACCGTGGCGGATAGCACAGATACGCAGTATTTT. The variable domain in full, completed from reference TRBV19 and TRBJ2-3, reads DGGITQSPKYLFRKEGQNVTLSCEQNLNHDAMYWYRQDPGQGLRLIYYSQIVNDFQKGDIAEGYSVSREKKESFPLTVTSAQKNPTAFYLCASTVADSTDTQYFGPGTRLTVL.

The table lists this clone with a count of one. The chain uses TRBV28 and TRBJ1-3; D possibly corresponds to TRBD1 (5 bases). V gave up 3 bases and J gave up 4 bases, with 16 bases separating them. Germline values: CDR1 MDHEN, CDR2 SYDVKM. The CDR3 spans 16 residues. CDR3 amino acids: CASSFRRGVGGNTIYF. CDR3 in DNA: TGTGCCAGCAGTTTCCGTAGGGGCGTCGGGGGAAACACCATATATTTT.

The chain is built from TRBV5-4 and TRBJ2-5; 7 nucleotides line up with TRBD2. Germline V gives CDR1 SGHNT, CDR2 YYREEE (reference sequence). The trim removed 4 bases at V and 2 bases at J, leaving 2 bases unmatched. The CDR3 is 13 residues long. The CDR3 coding sequence is TGTGCCAGCAGCCCCGGGGGGCAAGAGACCCAGTACTTC. Encoded protein: CASSPGGQETQYF.

The chain uses TRBV5-1 and TRBJ1-5; D is uncertain. V was shortened by 0 bases and J by 3 bases, with 10 bases between the two germline ends. Germline CDR1 and CDR2: SGHRS and YFSETQ. This CDR3 spans 15 amino acids. The CDR3 nucleotides are TGCGCCAGCAGCTTGGGAGACGGGTACAATCAGCCCCAGCATTTT. Amino acid sequence: CASSLGDGYNQPQHF. Complete variable domain (other parts from reference TRBV5-1 and TRBJ1-5): KAGVTQTPRYLIKTRGQQVTLSCSPISGHRSVSWYQQTPGQGLQFLFEYFSETQRNKGNFPGRFSGRQFSNSRSEMNVSTLELGDSALYLCASSLGDGYNQPQHFGDGTRLSIL.

The chain employs TRBV11-3 and TRBJ2-7, with a weak D call TRBD2 (6 bases). The germline V gene has CDR1 SGHNT and CDR2 YENEEA. The germline V and J ends were trimmed by 5 bases and 6 bases, with 20 bases remaining between them. CDR3 size: 15 residues. The CDR3, as DNA: TGTGCCAGCAGCACCTCCCCCGGCGGGGTCGGCGAGCAGTACTTC. Translation gives CASSTSPGGVGEQYF.

This clone appeared once. The chain is built from TRBV5-4 and TRBJ2-1; 15 bases are shared with TRBD2. The CDR3 loop spans 15 amino acids. The V gene end was trimmed by 4 bases and the J gene end by 7 bases; junction bases not matched to a gene: 3. Germline V gene data show CDR1 as SGHNT and CDR2 as YYREEE (reference sequence). CDR3 residues: CASSPGTSGRNEQFF. CDR3 sequence (DNA): TGTGCCAGCAGCCCGGGGACTAGCGGGAGGAATGAGCAGTTCTTC. The full variable domain, with the rest looked up from reference TRBV5-4 and TRBJ2-1, is ETGVTQSPTHLIKTRGQQVTLRCSSQSGHNTVSWYQQALGQGPQFIFQYYREEENGRGNFPPRFSGLQFPNYSSELNVNALELDDSALYLCASSPGTSGRNEQFFGPGTRLTVL.

The genes are TRBV18 and TRBJ1-5; D is perhaps TRBD1 (6 bases). V was shortened by 0 bases and J by 9 bases, with 15 bases between the two germline ends. Germline V gives CDR1 KGHSH, CDR2 LQKENI. The CDR3 sequence is 15 residues long. The CDR3 nucleotides are TGTGCCAGCTCACCACCCGGACAGCCCCAGGGGCCCCAGCATTTT. The encoded protein is CASSPPGQPQGPQHF.